The 18 T cell receptor beta chains below all came from one sample that was sequenced in a study of T cells after somatic rescue of genetic block. Repertoires were generated with immunoSEQ multiplex PCR, while TCRdb's copy carries only in-frame clones and drops some. Found here are 80,000 to 90,000 clones, about nine tenths of them singletons; the top ten hold 1.5% to 2%. Sample: peripheral blood mononuclear cells (PBMCs). Source of these receptors: a young woman.

The chain links TRBV5-1 to TRBJ2-1, with 14 bases fitting TRBD2. The CDR3 length is 16 residues. V lost 3 bases to trimming and J lost 7 bases; unmatched junction nucleotides: 6. CDR1 is SGHRS, CDR2 YFSETQ, per germline. The CDR3 reads CASSSGGLAGANEQFF. CDR3 nucleotide sequence: TGCGCCAGCAGCTCTGGGGGACTAGCGGGAGCAAATGAGCAGTTCTTC.

The CDR3 coding sequence is TGTGCCAGCAGCCAAGATCTAGGCGGCGAGCAGTACTTC. It codes for CASSQDLGGEQYF. The V gene is TRBV4-2, the J gene TRBJ2-7; D not certain. CDR1 and CDR2 (germline): LGHNA, YNFKEQ. Trimming left V 0 bases short and J 6 bases short, with 9 bases between. The CDR3 is made up of 13 amino acids.

As concerns this clone: The junction departs from the called germline gene at one end, perhaps through a read error. The chain combines TRBV27 with TRBJ2-7, with D possibly TRBD1 on 6 matching bases. The CDR3 consists of 14 residues. Germline V CDR1 and CDR2: MNHEY, SMNVEV (reference sequence). In nucleotides, the CDR3 is TGCGCCAGCAGGGGCCTGGGTCGGGGCTACGAGCAGTACTTC. Translated: CASRGLGRGYEQYF.

The chain couples TRBV6-1 to TRBJ2-7; the D call may be TRBD1 or TRBD2 (5 bases each). The CDR3 extends over 13 amino acids. Germline CDR1 reads MNHNS; CDR2 reads SASEGT. The germline V and J ends were trimmed by 0 bases and 5 bases, with 8 bases remaining between them. The chain's CDR3 is CASSEAGTDEQYF. CDR3 sequence (DNA): TGTGCCAGCAGTGAAGCCGGGACCGACGAGCAGTACTTC.

CDR3 DNA sequence: TGCGCCAGCAGCTTGGCGACAGGAGATGAAAAACTGTTTTTT. The encoded protein is CASSLATGDEKLFF. The chain employs TRBV5-1 and TRBJ1-4; possibly TRBD1 for D (6 bases). Germline CDR1 reads SGHRS; CDR2 reads YFSETQ. Between the trimmed V and J ends, which lost 0 bases and 6 bases, there was a span of 9 bases. The CDR3 sequence is 14 residues long.

The chain is built from TRBV5-8 and TRBJ1-1; D uncertain. The CDR3 covers 15 residues. Trimming cost V 2 bases and J 7 bases, with 18 bases left between them. Germline CDR1 is SGHTS and CDR2 is YDEGEE. CDR3 in amino acids: CASSFGSPRPFEAFF. The DNA of the CDR3 is TGTGCCAGCAGCTTCGGCTCCCCCAGGCCCTTTGAAGCTTTCTTT.

The rearrangement links TRBV7-8 to TRBJ1-2; 8 nucleotides align to TRBD1. Trimming cost V 4 bases and J 1 base; bases outside gene matches: 5. Per germline, CDR1 SGHVS and CDR2 FQNEAQ. This CDR3 spans 15 amino acids. CDR3 protein: CASSWGTGSNYGYTF. CDR3 coding DNA: TGTGCCAGCAGCTGGGGGACAGGTAGTAACTATGGCTACACCTTC.

The chain joins TRBV15 to TRBJ1-2; D not certain. This CDR3 is built from 14 residues. Looked up from germline, CDR1 is LNHNV and CDR2 is YYDKDF (reference sequence). The V end was cut by 5 bases, the J end by 9 bases, with 19 bases between. The CDR3 DNA reads as TGTGCCACCAGCCCTCGCGTAGGGCCCGGGAGCTACACCTTC. Translation gives CATSPRVGPGSYTF. Full variable domain (missing parts from reference TRBV15 and TRBJ1-2): DAMVIQNPRYQVTQFGKPVTLSCSQTLNHNVMYWYQQKSSQAPKLLFHYYDKDFNNEADTPDNFQSRRPNTSFCFLDIRSPGLGDTAMYLCATSPRVGPGSYTFGSGTRLTVV.

This sequence joins TRBV2 and TRBJ1-1, with D uncertain. Germline values: CDR1 SNHLY, CDR2 FYNNEI. The CDR3 sequence is 12 residues long. Deletions cut 6 bases from V and 10 bases from J, with 15 bases between. CDR3 region: CASSVGLLGAFF. The CDR3 DNA follows: TGTGCCAGCAGCGTGGGATTGCTTGGAGCTTTCTTT.

The chain has TRBV6-7 and TRBJ2-3, with a tentative D call TRBD1 (5 bases). Being an ORF, TRBV6-7 has a function that is uncertain. The CDR3 has 12 amino acids. V was pared by 6 bases and J by 10 bases, with 14 bases between. The CDR3 DNA follows: TGTGCCAGCAGGGTGCAGGGATGTGCGCAGTATTTT. This encodes CASRVQGCAQYF.

The chain carries TRBV19 and TRBJ1-2; D unclear. The CDR3 contains 16 residues. Germline V CDR1 and CDR2: LNHDA, SQIVND (reference sequence). Trimming cost V 3 bases and J 3 bases, with 17 bases left between them. The CDR3 DNA is TGTGCCAGTAGTATGATAAATCCGAGGGTGGACTATGGCTACACCTTC. This codes for CASSMINPRVDYGYTF.

The chain joins TRBV4-3 to TRBJ2-1; possibly TRBD1 for D (5 bases). CDR1 is LGHNA and CDR2 is YSLEER in the germline V gene. There are 15 residues in the CDR3. V lost 0 bases and J lost 4, with 10 bases in between. Here the CDR3 DNA reads TGCGCCAGCAGCCAAGATAGTGCAGGGTACAATGAGCAGTTCTTC. It translates to CASSQDSAGYNEQFF.

The CDR3: CSVALDIITDEQFF. The CDR3, as DNA: TGCAGCGTTGCTTTAGACATTATCACGGATGAGCAGTTCTTC. The chain combines TRBV29-1 with TRBJ2-1; no clear D. The germline gives CDR1 SQVTM, CDR2 ANQGSEA. The CDR3 has 14 amino acids. V gave up 4 bases and J gave up 8 bases, with 18 bases separating them.

The chain couples TRBV7-9 to TRBJ2-7; 10 bases are a match to TRBD2. V lost 3 bases and J lost 4; bases outside the gene matches: 0. Germline-derived CDR1 and CDR2 are SEHNR and FQNEAQ (reference sequence). This CDR3 is built from 13 residues. The CDR3 sequence: CASSFSGRYEQYF. CDR3 nucleotides: TGTGCCAGCAGCTTTAGCGGGAGGTACGAGCAGTACTTC.

The rearrangement joins TRBV7-9 to TRBJ2-7; unclear D gene. The CDR3 spans 12 residues. V was trimmed by 1 base and J by 4 bases, leaving 5 bases between them. Germline lookup yields CDR1 SEHNR and CDR2 FQNEAQ (reference sequence). In nucleotides, the CDR3 is TGTGCCAGCAGCTTAGAATGGTACGAGCAGTACTTC. Its translation: CASSLEWYEQYF.

The chain uses TRBV6-4 and TRBJ1-1, with a weak D call TRBD1 (6 bases). Trimming stripped 6 bases from V and 5 bases from J, with 13 bases between. The CDR3 length is 13 residues. Germline V gene data show CDR1 as MRHNA and CDR2 as SNTAGT. In DNA, the CDR3 is TGTGCCAGCAGCCTACAGGGAGGGACTGAAGCTTTCTTT. It specifies CASSLQGGTEAFF.

The J gene is TRBJ2-1, the V gene TRBV6-4; 11 bases map to TRBD2. V shed 5 bases, J shed 4 bases, and the junction held 4 bases outside the gene matches. CDR1 is MRHNA and CDR2 is SNTAGT in the germline V gene. The length of the CDR3 is 15 residues. The CDR3 DNA is TGTGCCAGCAGTTCGGGACTAGCGGTATACAATGAGCAGTTCTTC. Encoded protein: CASSSGLAVYNEQFF.

The chain carries TRBV5-4 and TRBJ1-1; D unclear. The CDR3 spans 11 residues. V lost 5 bases, J lost 2 bases, and 4 bases lay in between. CDR1 and CDR2 from the germline V gene are SGHNT and YYREEE (reference sequence). CDR3 nucleotides: TGTGCCAGCAGAACTAACACTGAAGCTTTCTTT. Translating gives CASRTNTEAFF.